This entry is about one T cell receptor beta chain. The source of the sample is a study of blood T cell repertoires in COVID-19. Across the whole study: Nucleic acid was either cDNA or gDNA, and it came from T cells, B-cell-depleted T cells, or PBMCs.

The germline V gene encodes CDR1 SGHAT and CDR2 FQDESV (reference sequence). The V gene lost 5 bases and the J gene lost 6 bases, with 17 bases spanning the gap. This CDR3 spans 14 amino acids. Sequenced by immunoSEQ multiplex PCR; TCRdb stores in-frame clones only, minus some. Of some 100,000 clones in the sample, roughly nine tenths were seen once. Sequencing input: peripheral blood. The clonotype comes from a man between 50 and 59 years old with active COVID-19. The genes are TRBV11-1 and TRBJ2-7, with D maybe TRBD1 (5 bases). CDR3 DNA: TGTGCCAGCAGCCGAGCTGCCAGGGAACGCGAGCAGTACTTC. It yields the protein CASSRAAREREQYF.